This T cell receptor (beta chain) was observed in a study of early T cells in non-severe SARS-CoV-2 infection. Researchers attached unique molecular identifiers to individual cDNA molecules. TCRdb used MiXCR to reprocess the 5' RACE reads, holding one entry per CDR3 protein. The sample has under 55,000 distinct CDR3 sequences, 11% seen once. This clonotype was counted many times. This CDR3 comprises 15 residues. Trimming at V came to 0 bases and at J to 6 bases, leaving 0 bases not matched to a gene. Germline V lookup: CDR1 MNHNY, CDR2 SVGAGI (reference sequence). The sequenced sample consisted of whole blood. The chain uses TRBV6-6 and TRBJ2-1; 12 bases map to TRBD2. The TCR was taken from an adult who was a healthcare worker with PCR-confirmed SARS-CoV-2 infection or an uninfected control (not recorded which). Written as DNA, the CDR3 is TGTGCCAGCAGTTACTCGACTAGCGGGAGCAATGAGCAGTTCTTC. Protein sequence: CASSYSTSGSNEQFF.